What follows is one T cell receptor beta chain and its context. Its target is unknown. This record comes from a study of cytomegalovirus exposure and HLA in healthy donors. Study outcomes and limitations: Sequencing depth across donors, presence/absence analyses assumed, was roughly uniform.

Germline CDR1 is LGHNA and CDR2 is YSLEER. The CDR3 runs 16 residues. A multiplex PCR was run with 60 Vbeta primers and 13 Jbeta primers. Using immunoSEQ multiplex PCR, the repertoire was profiled, and TCRdb retains in-frame clones only, with some absent. Of some 150,000 clones listed, roughly 80% are singletons. The chain is built from TRBV4-3 and TRBJ2-5, with 7 bases identical to TRBD2. TRBJ2-7 explains the end of the DNA better; the J call may be wrong. The clonotype was recovered from a female donor in good health and CMV-seronegative. The specimen sequenced was PBMCs. The CDR3 sequence is CASSQVSGETTYEQYF. The CDR3, as DNA: TGCGCCAGCAGCCAAGTGAGCGGGGAGACCACCTACGAGCAGTACTTC.